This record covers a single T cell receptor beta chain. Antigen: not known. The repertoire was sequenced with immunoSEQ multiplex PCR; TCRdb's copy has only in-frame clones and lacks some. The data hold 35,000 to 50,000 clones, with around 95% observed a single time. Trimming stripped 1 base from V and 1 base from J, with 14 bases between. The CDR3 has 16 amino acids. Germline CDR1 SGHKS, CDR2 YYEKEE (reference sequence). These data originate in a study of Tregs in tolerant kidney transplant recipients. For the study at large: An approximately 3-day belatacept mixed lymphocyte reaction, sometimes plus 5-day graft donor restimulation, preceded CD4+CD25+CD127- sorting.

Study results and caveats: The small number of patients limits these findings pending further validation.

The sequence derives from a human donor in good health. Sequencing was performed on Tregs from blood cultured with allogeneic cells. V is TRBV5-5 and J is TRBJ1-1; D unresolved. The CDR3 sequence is CASSLMFMVGNTEAFF. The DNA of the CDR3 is TGTGCCAGCAGCTTGATGTTCATGGTTGGGAACACTGAAGCTTTCTTT.